The 4 T cell receptor beta chains given below trace back to one sample, sequenced in a study of T cell repertoires in cytomegalovirus infection. MiXCR, applied by TCRdb to the reads, yields one record per CDR3 protein. The data show roughly 200,000 distinct CDR3 sequences, with roughly two fifths seen just once and approximately 59% held by the top ten. Their antigens remain unidentified. The sample was CD8+ T cells from cultured PBMCs, taken from culture after CMV antigen stimulation. Receptors originate from a human donor in good health (CMV status not recorded). Some clones in this sample may be carry-over from other donors' samples.

This clonotype has a handful of counts. The chain carries TRBV28 and TRBJ2-2; the D gene is possibly TRBD1 (5 bases). Germline V CDR1 and CDR2: MDHEN, SYDVKM. This CDR3 spans 11 amino acids. Trimming shortened V by 7 bases and J by 6 bases, and 6 bases separated the two germline ends. CDR3 in amino acids: CASIGAGELFF. The CDR3, as DNA: TGTGCCAGCATAGGGGCCGGGGAGCTGTTTTTT.

The V and J genes are TRBV30 and TRBJ1-1; no reliable D call. In germline, CDR1 is GTSNPN, CDR2 SVGIG (reference sequence). Trimming cost V 2 bases and J 1 base, with 8 bases left between them. CDR3 size: 13 residues. Here the CDR3 reads CAWSIQPNTEAFF. CDR3 DNA: TGTGCCTGGAGTATACAACCGAACACTGAAGCTTTCTTT. The full variable domain, in which reference TRBV30 and TRBJ1-1 provide the parts outside the CDR3, is SQTIHQWPATLVQPVGSPLSLECTVEGTSNPNLYWYRQAAGRGLQLLFYSVGIGQISSEVPQNLSASRPQDRQFILSSKKLLLSDSGFYLCAWSIQPNTEAFFGQGTRLTVV.

The chain is built from TRBV28 and TRBJ2-1, with 13 positions matching TRBD2. The germline V gene encodes CDR1 MDHEN and CDR2 SYDVKM. The J segment lost 8 bases and the V segment lost 2 bases, leaving 12 bases of the junction unmatched. CDR3 length: 18 amino acids. The CDR3 reads CASSLPPRTSGSGDEQFF. In nucleotides, the CDR3 is TGTGCCAGCAGTTTACCCCCCCGGACTAGCGGGAGTGGCGATGAGCAGTTCTTC.

The genes are TRBV27 and TRBJ1-1; 7 bases are a match to TRBD1. The CDR3 is 15 amino acids. After removal of 2 bases from V and 7 bases from J, the junction contained 10 bases not matched to a gene. Germline CDR1 is MNHEY and CDR2 is SMNVEV (reference sequence). DNA for the CDR3: TGTGCCAGCAGTTTACCCCCAGGGGGACAAAGTGAAGCTTTCTTT. It translates to CASSLPPGGQSEAFF.